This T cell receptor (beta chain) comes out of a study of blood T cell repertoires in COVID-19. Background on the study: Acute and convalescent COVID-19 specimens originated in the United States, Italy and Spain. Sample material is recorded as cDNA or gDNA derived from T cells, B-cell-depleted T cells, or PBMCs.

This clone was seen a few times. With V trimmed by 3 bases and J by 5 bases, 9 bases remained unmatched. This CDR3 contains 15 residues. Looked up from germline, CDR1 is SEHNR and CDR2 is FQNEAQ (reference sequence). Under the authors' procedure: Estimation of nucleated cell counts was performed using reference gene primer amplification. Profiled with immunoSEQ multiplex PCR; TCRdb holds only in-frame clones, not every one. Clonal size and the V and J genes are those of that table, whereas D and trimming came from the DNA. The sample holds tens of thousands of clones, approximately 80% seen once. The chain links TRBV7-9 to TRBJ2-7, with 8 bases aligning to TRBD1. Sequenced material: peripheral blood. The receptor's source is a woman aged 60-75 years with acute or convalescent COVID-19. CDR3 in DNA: TGTGCCAGCAGCTTCGGACAGGGAGATCGCGACGAGCAGTACTTC. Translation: CASSFGQGDRDEQYF.